This T cell receptor beta chain was recovered during a study of cytomegalovirus exposure and HLA in healthy donors. About the study: T cells numbering about 180 million yielded more than 95 million unique TCR beta sequences in an earlier analysis. General study findings and limits: Later on, an analysis tied 15,000 or so TCR beta sequences to HLA alleles at 0.05 false discovery rate.

The CDR3 sequence is 15 residues long. V dropped 6 bases and J dropped 2; count of bases not matched to a gene: 8. Germline V gives CDR1 MNHEY, CDR2 SMNVEV (reference sequence). PCR amplification relied on 60 Vbeta primers (plus 13 Jbeta primers). Produced via immunoSEQ multiplex PCR; TCRdb's table is partial and in-frame only. In the table there are some 99,000 clones, approximately 69% of which are singletons. Points on this clone: Its matching antigen is unknown.

The TCR comes from a female donor in good health and CMV-seronegative. The chain recombines TRBV27 with TRBJ2-3, with 7 bases that match TRBD1. The sample taken for sequencing was PBMCs. The CDR3 protein is CASSLRQGFTDTQYF. The CDR3 coding sequence is TGTGCCAGCAGCCTCCGACAGGGATTCACAGATACGCAGTATTTT.